Sequencing of this TCR beta chain was carried out in a study of blood T cell repertoires in COVID-19. Study overall: COVID-19 samples collected from the United States, Italy and Spain covered acute and convalescent phases.

Authors' processing steps: The authors estimated nucleated cell counts from reference gene primer amplification. The data were produced by immunoSEQ multiplex PCR, yet TCRdb's version contains in-frame clones alone and is incomplete. V and J calls and clone size are as listed in that table; D and trimming were resolved from the DNA. Of 150,000 to 200,000 clones listed, about 90% were seen once; the top ten hold about 0.58%. The TCR was taken from a man over 45 with acute or convalescent COVID-19. Sequenced input: peripheral blood.

CDR3 sequence reads: CASSQGQGTNSPLHF. Written as DNA, the CDR3 is TGCGCCAGCAGCCAAGGACAGGGGACGAATTCACCCCTCCACTTT. The gene calls are TRBV5-1 and TRBJ1-6; 9 nucleotides align to TRBD1. CDR1 is SGHRS and CDR2 is YFSETQ in the germline V gene. The CDR3 length is 15 residues. Trimming at V came to 4 bases and at J to 7 bases, leaving 6 bases not matched to a gene.